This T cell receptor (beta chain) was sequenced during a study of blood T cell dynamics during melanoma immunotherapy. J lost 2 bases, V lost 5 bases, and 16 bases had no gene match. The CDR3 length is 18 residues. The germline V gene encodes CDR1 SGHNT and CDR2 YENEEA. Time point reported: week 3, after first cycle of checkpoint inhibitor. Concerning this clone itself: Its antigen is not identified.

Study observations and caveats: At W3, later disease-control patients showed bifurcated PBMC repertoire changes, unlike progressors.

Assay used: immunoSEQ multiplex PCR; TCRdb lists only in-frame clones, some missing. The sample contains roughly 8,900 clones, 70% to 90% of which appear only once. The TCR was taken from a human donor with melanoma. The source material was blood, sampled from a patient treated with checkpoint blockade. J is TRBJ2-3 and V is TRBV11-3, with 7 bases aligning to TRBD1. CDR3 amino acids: CASSHPRGTGQTTDTQYF. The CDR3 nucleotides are TGTGCCAGCAGCCATCCCCGAGGTACGGGACAGACCACAGATACGCAGTATTTT. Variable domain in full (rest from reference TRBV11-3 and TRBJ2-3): EAGVVQSPRYKIIEKKQPVAFWCNPISGHNTLYWYLQNLGQGPELLIRYENEEAVDDSQLPKDRFSAERLKGVDSTLKIQPAELGDSAVYLCASSHPRGTGQTTDTQYFGPGTRLTVL.